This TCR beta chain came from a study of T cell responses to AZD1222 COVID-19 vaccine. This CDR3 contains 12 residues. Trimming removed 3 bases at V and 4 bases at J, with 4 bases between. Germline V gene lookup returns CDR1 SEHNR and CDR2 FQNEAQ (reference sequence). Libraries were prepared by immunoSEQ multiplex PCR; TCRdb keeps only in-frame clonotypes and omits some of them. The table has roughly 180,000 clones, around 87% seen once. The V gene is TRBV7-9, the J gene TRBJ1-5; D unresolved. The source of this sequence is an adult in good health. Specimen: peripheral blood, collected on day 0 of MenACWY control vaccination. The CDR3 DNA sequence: TGTGCCAGCAGCTTCCCAAATCAGCCCCAGCATTTT. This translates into CASSFPNQPQHF.